This T cell receptor beta chain originates from a study of T cells in Graves' hyperthyroidism and ophthalmopathy. Findings and caveats of the study: Onset of ophthalmopathy came a median approximately 6.8 months after the model predicted it. Blood also carried most thyroid clonotypes expanded above 0.001. Ophthalmopathy was told apart from stable hyperthyroidism by a 13 V-J model.

Points on this clonotype: Its antigen remains unidentified.

Authors of the study amplified TCR beta CDR3 regions from RNA transcripts. During a first-round RT-PCR of the TCR CDR3, the HTBI primer set was used. TCRdb processed the multiplex PCR reads anew with MiXCR; each CDR3 protein has one entry. The sample includes roughly 380,000 distinct CDR3 sequences, roughly an eighth of them seen just once. The specimen sequenced was blood. The TCR sequence derives from a woman under 30 with Graves' hyperthyroidism.

CDR3 amino acids: CASSFRSGVGEQFF. The CDR3 coding sequence is TGTGCCAGCAGCTTTCGTTCAGGGGTAGGCGAGCAGTTCTTC. The rearrangement links TRBV5-4 to TRBJ2-1; D is possibly TRBD1 (6 bases). The germline V and J ends were trimmed by 2 bases and 10 bases, with 16 bases remaining between them. The CDR3 covers 14 residues. CDR1 and CDR2 from the germline V gene are SGHNT and YYREEE (reference sequence).